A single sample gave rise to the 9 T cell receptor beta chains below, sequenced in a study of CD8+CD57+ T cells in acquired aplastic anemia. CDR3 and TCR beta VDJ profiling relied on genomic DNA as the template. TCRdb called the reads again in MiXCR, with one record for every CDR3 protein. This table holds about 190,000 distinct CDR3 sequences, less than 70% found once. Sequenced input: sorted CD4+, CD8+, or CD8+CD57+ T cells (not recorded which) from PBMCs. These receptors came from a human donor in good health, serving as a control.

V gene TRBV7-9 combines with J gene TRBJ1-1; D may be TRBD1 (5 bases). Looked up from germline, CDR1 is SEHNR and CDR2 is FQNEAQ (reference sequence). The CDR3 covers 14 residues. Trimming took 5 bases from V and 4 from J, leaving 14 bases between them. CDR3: CASSRGGEGTEAFF. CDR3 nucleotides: TGTGCCAGCAGCCGGGGCGGGGAGGGCACTGAAGCTTTCTTT.

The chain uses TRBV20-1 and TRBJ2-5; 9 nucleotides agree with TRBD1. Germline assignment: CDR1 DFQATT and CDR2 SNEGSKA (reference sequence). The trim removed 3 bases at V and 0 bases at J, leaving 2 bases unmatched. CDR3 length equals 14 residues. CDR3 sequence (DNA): TGCAGTGCTAGGGGGGACAGGGACCAAGAGACCCAGTACTTC. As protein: CSARGDRDQETQYF.

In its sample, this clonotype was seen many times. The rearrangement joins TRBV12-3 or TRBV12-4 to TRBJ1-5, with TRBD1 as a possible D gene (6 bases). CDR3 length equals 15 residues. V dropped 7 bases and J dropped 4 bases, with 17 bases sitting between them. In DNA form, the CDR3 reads TGTGCCAGCACCCCCCAGGGGTTGCGGAATCAGCCCCAGCATTTT. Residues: CASTPQGLRNQPQHF.

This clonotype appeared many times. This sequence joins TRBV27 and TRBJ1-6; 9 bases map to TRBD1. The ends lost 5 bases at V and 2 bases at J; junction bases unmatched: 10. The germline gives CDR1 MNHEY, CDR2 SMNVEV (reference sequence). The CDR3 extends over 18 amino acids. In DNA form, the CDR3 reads TGTGCCAGCAGTCACCTAGGGACAGGGCTGACCTATAATTCACCCCTCCACTTT. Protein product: CASSHLGTGLTYNSPLHF.

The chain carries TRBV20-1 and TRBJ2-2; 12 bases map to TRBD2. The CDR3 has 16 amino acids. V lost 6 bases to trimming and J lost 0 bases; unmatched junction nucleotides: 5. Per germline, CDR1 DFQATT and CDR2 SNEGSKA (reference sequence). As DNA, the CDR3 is TGCAGTGCATGGACTAGCGGGGTTTCGAACACCGGGGAGCTGTTTTTT. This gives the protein CSAWTSGVSNTGELFF.

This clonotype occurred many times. The CDR3 reads CATSDLWGEQFF. The DNA for the CDR3 is TGTGCCACCAGTGATCTTTGGGGTGAGCAGTTCTTC. The chain is built from TRBV24-1 and TRBJ2-1; D ambiguous. With 3 bases removed from V and 9 bases from J, the gap between germline ends came to 8 bases. Germline-derived CDR1 and CDR2 are KGHDR and SFDVKD. The CDR3 contains 12 residues.

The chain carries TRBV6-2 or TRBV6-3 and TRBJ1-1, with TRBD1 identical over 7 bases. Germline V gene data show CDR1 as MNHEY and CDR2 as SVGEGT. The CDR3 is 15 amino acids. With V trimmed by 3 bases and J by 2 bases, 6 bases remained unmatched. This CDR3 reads CASSYPWDRNTEAFF. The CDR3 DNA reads TGTGCCAGCAGTTATCCCTGGGACAGAAACACTGAAGCTTTCTTT.

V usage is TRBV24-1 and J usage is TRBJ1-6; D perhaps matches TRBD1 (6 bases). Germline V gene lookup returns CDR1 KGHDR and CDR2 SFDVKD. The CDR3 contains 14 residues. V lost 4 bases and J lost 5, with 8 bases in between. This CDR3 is CATSDYRDNSPLHF. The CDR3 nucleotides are TGTGCCACCAGTGACTACAGGGATAATTCACCCCTCCACTTT.

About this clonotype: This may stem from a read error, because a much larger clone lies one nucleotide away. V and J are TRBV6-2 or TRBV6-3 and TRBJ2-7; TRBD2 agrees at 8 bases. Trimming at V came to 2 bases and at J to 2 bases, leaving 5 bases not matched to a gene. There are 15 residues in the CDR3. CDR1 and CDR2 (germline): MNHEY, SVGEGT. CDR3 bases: TGTGCCAGCAGTTACACTCCCGGGGGGGCCTACGAGCAGTACTTC. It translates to CASSYTPGGAYEQYF.